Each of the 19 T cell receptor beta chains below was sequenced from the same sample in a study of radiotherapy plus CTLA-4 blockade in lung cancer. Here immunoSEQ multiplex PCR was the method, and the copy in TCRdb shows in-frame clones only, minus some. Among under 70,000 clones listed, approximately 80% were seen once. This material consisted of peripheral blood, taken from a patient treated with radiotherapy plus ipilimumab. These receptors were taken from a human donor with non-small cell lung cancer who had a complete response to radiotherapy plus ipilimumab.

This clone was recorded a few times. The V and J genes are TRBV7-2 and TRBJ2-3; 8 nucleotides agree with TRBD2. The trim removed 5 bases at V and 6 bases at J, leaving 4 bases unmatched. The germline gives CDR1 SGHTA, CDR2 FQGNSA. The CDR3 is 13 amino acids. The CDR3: CASSPGLVDTQYF. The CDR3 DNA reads TGTGCCAGCAGCCCGGGACTAGTTGATACGCAGTATTTT.

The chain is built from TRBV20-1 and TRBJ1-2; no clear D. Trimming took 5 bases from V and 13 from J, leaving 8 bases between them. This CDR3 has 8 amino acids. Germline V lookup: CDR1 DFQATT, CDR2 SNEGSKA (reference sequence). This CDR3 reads CSALHSTF. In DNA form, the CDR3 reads TGCAGTGCTTTACACAGCACCTTC.

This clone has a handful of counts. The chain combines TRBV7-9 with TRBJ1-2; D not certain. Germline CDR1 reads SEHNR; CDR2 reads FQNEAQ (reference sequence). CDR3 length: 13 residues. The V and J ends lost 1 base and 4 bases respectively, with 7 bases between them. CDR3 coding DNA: TGTGCCAGCAGCTTAGACCAGAGCTATGGCTACACCTTC. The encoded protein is CASSLDQSYGYTF.

The DNA for the CDR3 is TGTGCCAGTAGTGGCGGGACAGGCACAGATACGCAGTATTTT. It encodes CASSGGTGTDTQYF. V and J are TRBV19 and TRBJ2-3; D might be TRBD1 (7 bases). Germline V lookup: CDR1 LNHDA, CDR2 SQIVND (reference sequence). Trimming shortened V by 5 bases and J by 1 base, and 10 bases separated the two germline ends. CDR3 length equals 14 residues.

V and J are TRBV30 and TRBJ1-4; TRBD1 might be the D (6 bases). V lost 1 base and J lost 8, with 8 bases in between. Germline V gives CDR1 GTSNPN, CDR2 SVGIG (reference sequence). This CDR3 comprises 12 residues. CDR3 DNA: TGTGCCTGGAGTGCCGGGACAGAAAAACTGTTTTTT. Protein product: CAWSAGTEKLFF.

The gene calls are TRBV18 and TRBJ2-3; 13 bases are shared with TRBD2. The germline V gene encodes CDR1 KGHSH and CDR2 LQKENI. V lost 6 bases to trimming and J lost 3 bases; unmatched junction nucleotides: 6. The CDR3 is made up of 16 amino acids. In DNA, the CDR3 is TGTGCCAGCTCCAGACTAGCGGGGGGCCTAACAGATACGCAGTATTTT. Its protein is CASSRLAGGLTDTQYF.

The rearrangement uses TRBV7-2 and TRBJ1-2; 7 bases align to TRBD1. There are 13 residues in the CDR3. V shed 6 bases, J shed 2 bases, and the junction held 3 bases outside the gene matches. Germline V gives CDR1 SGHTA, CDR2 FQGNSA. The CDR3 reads CASSLQGNYGYTF. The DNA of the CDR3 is TGTGCCAGCAGTTTACAGGGGAACTATGGCTACACCTTC.

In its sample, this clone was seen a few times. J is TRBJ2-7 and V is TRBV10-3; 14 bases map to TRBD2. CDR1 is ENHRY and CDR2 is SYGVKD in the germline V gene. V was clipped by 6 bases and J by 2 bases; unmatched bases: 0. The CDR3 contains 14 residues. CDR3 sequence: CAIRTSGGAYEQYF. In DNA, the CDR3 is TGTGCCATCAGGACTAGCGGGGGGGCCTACGAGCAGTACTTC.

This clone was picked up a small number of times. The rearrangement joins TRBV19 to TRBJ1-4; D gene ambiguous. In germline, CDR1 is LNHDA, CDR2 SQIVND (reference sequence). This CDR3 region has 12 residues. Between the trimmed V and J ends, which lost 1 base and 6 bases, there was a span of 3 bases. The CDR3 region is CASSIVDEKLFF. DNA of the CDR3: TGTGCCAGTAGTATAGTGGATGAAAAACTGTTTTTT.

CDR3 sequence reads: CASSQDRGSVTGELFF. The CDR3 coding sequence is TGTGCCAGCTCCCAGGACAGGGGGAGTGTCACCGGGGAGCTGTTTTTT. V usage is TRBV18 and J usage is TRBJ2-2, with 10 bases lining up with TRBD1. The length of the CDR3 is 16 residues. Trimming at V came to 6 bases and at J to 4 bases, leaving 8 bases not matched to a gene. The germline V gene encodes CDR1 KGHSH and CDR2 LQKENI.

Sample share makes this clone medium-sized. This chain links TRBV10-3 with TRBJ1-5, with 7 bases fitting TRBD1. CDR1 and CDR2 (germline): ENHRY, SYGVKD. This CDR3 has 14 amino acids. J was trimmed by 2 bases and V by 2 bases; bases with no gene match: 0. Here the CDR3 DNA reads TGTGCCATCAGTGAGGGACAGGGCAATCAGCCCCAGCATTTT. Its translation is CAISEGQGNQPQHF.

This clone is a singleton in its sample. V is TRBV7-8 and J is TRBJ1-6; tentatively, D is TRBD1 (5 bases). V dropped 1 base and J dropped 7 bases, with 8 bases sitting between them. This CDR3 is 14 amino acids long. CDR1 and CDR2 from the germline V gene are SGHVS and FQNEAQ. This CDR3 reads CASSLVAGNSPLHF. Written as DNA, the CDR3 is TGTGCCAGCAGCTTAGTGGCAGGGAATTCACCCCTCCACTTT.

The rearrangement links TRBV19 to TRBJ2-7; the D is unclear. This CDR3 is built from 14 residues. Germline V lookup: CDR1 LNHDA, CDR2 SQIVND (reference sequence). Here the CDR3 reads CASSRSANSYKQYV. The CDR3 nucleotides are TGTGCCAGTAGTAGGTCAGCTAATTCCTACAAGCAGTACGTC.

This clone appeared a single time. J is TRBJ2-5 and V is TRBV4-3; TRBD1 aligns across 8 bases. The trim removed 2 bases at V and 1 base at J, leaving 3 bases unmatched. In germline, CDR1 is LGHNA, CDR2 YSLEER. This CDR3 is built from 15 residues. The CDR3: CASSQRTGPQETQYF. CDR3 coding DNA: TGCGCCAGCAGCCAAAGGACAGGGCCCCAAGAGACCCAGTACTTC.

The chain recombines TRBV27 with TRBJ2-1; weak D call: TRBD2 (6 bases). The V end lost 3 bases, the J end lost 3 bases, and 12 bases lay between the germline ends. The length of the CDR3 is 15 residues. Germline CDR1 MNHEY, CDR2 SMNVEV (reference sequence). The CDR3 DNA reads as TGTGCCAGCAGTTTGGAGGGGTTGAGCTACAATGAGCAGTTCTTC. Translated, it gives CASSLEGLSYNEQFF.

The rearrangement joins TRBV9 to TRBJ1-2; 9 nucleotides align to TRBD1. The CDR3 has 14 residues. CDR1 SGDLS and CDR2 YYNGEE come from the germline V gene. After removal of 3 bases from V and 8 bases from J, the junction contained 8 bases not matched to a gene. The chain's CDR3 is CASSGPGTGLGYTF. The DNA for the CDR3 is TGTGCCAGCAGCGGTCCCGGGACAGGGTTAGGCTACACCTTC. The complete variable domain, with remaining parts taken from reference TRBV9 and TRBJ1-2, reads DSGVTQTPKHLITATGQRVTLRCSPRSGDLSVYWYQQSLDQGLQFLIQYYNGEERAKGNILERFSAQQFPDLHSELNLSSLELGDSALYFCASSGPGTGLGYTFGSGTRLTVV.

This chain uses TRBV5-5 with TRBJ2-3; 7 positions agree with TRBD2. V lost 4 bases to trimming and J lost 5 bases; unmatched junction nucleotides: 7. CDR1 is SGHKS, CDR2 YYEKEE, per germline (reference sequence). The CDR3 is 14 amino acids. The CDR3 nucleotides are TGTGCCAGCAGCCGGGACCCGGGGGGAGATACGCAGTATTTT. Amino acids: CASSRDPGGDTQYF.

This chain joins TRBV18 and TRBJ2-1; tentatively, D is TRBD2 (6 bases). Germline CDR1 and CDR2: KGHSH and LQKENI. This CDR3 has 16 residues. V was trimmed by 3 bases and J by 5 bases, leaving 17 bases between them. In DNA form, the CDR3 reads TGTGCCAGCTCACCGGGAGGCCCCAAACTTAACAATGAGCAGTTCTTC. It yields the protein CASSPGGPKLNNEQFF.

DNA for the CDR3: TGTGCCAGCAGCTTGCTCACAGGAGACTACGAGCAGTACGTC. Translated: CASSLLTGDYEQYV. The chain links TRBV5-5 to TRBJ2-7, with D possibly being TRBD1 (5 bases). The CDR3 is 14 residues long. The germline gives CDR1 SGHKS, CDR2 YYEKEE (reference sequence). Trimming took 1 base from V and 3 from J, leaving 11 bases between them.